These 23 T cell receptor beta chains share one sample of origin, sequenced in a study of T cells in Graves' hyperthyroidism and ophthalmopathy. TCR beta CDR3 sequences were amplified from RNA transcripts. Carried out on the TCR CDR3, a first-round RT-PCR used the HTBI primer set. Each CDR3 protein is one row after TCRdb ran MiXCR on the multiplex PCR reads. This table has under 650,000 distinct CDR3 sequences, roughly 15% appearing once. Sequencing input: blood. The receptors come from a woman in her thirties with Graves' hyperthyroidism.

The table lists this clonotype with a few counts. The chain employs TRBV6-5 and TRBJ1-5; D is unclear. The CDR3 has 16 residues. Germline CDR1 is MNHEY and CDR2 is SVGAGI. V was pared by 3 bases and J by 0 bases, with 12 bases between. In DNA, the CDR3 is TGTGCCAGCAGTTATGTCGGGCCCCTTAGCAATCAGCCCCAGCATTTT. Protein product: CASSYVGPLSNQPQHF.

In its sample, this clonotype was seen a few times. CDR3 sequence reads: CASSQRSGGELFF. DNA for the CDR3: TGTGCCAGCAGCCAAAGAAGTGGCGGGGAGCTGTTTTTT. This rearrangement joins TRBV3-1 to TRBJ2-2, with unresolved D. The length of the CDR3 is 13 residues. Germline values: CDR1 LGHDT, CDR2 YNNKEL (reference sequence). Trimming pared 2 bases from V and 7 bases from J, leaving 8 bases between.

A few counts support this clonotype. J is TRBJ1-6 and V is TRBV4-1; no reliable D call. Germline V gene lookup returns CDR1 MGHRA and CDR2 YSYEKL. This CDR3 has 15 amino acids. The V gene lost 0 bases and the J gene lost 11 bases, with 14 bases spanning the gap. CDR3 bases: TGCGCCAGCAGCCAAGATCTGGGTGGAGGACCACCCCTCCACTTT. Translating it yields CASSQDLGGGPPLHF.

Worth noting for this clonotype: This may be a read error: a much more frequent sequence differs by one nucleotide. The CDR3, as DNA: TGTGCCAGCGGCTTAGCAGGTTGGGGGCGCAGGAATGAGCAGTTCTTC. Protein: CASGLAGWGRRNEQFF. The chain couples TRBV11-1 to TRBJ2-1, with D possibly being TRBD1 (6 bases). The CDR3 runs to 16 residues. Per germline, CDR1 SGHAT and CDR2 FQDESV (reference sequence).

This clonotype was recorded many times. J is TRBJ2-7 and V is TRBV28, with 10 positions matching TRBD2. The CDR3 sequence is 15 residues long. Germline CDR1 is MDHEN and CDR2 is SYDVKM. V shed 1 base, J shed 4 bases, and the junction held 4 bases outside the gene matches. The CDR3 protein is CASSLSSGRYYEQYF. CDR3 DNA sequence: TGTGCCAGCAGTTTATCTAGCGGGAGATATTACGAGCAGTACTTC. The full variable domain, completed using reference TRBV28 and TRBJ2-7, is DVKVTQSSRYLVKRTGEKVFLECVQDMDHENMFWYRQDPGLGLRLIYFSYDVKMKEKGDIPEGYSVSREKKERFSLILESASTNQTSMYLCASSLSSGRYYEQYFGPGTRLTVT.

This clonotype has more than one count but fewer than ten. CDR3: CASSPDEVTEAFF. The DNA for the CDR3 is TGTGCCAGCAGCCCCGACGAAGTGACTGAAGCTTTCTTT. The V call is TRBV7-9, the J call TRBJ1-1; unclear D gene. V was clipped by 5 bases and J by 5 bases, with 12 bases between them. Germline V CDR1 and CDR2: SEHNR, FQNEAQ (reference sequence). This CDR3 region has 13 residues.

This clonotype has a count of ten or more. The chain couples TRBV12-3 or TRBV12-4 to TRBJ1-1; no clear D gene. The length of the CDR3 is 13 residues. Between the trimmed V and J ends, which lost 5 bases and 4 bases, there was a span of 11 bases. The CDR3 DNA sequence: TGTGCCAGCAGTCAAAGGTCAGGCACTGAAGCTTTCTTT. It yields the protein CASSQRSGTEAFF.

In this sample, this clonotype turned up many times. The CDR3 nucleotides read TGCAGTGCACTGGGGGGCAACCTAGGCCCCTACGAGCAGTACTTC. It yields the protein CSALGGNLGPYEQYF. The chain uses TRBV20-1 and TRBJ2-7; D is perhaps TRBD1 or TRBD2 (6 bases each). Germline V gives CDR1 DFQATT, CDR2 SNEGSKA (reference sequence). This CDR3 contains 15 residues. V lost 6 bases, J lost 2 bases, and 20 bases lay in between.

This clonotype came up many times. The chain recombines TRBV12-5 with TRBJ1-1; 7 bases are a match to TRBD1. J gave up 6 bases and V 3 bases, and 7 bases lay outside the gene matches. The CDR3 contains 14 residues. Looked up from germline, CDR1 is LGHNT and CDR2 is FRNRAP. The CDR3 protein is CASGFVHRGAEAFF. The CDR3 DNA is TGTGCTAGTGGTTTCGTCCACAGGGGTGCTGAAGCTTTCTTT.

This clonotype was seen only a few times. The genes are TRBV6-2 or TRBV6-3 and TRBJ2-7; D gene unclear. The CDR3 contains 13 residues. Germline assignment: CDR1 MNHEY and CDR2 SVGEGT. V was cut by 7 bases and J by 6 bases, with 16 bases left in between. CDR3 nucleotide sequence: TGTGCCAGCAACGAAGGCGGTTTTCCCGAGCAGTACTTC. Translation: CASNEGGFPEQYF.

This clonotype has just a few counts. The V gene is TRBV9, the J gene TRBJ2-3, with 7 bases matching TRBD2. V shed 2 bases and J 0 bases; nucleotides not matched to a gene: 6. The CDR3 contains 16 residues. Germline assignment: CDR1 SGDLS and CDR2 YYNGEE. This CDR3 is CASSVKSGTSTDTQYF. CDR3 sequence (DNA): TGTGCCAGCAGCGTCAAGAGCGGGACTAGCACAGATACGCAGTATTTT.

There are many counts of this clonotype. CDR3 amino acids: CASLGLGDYEQYF. The CDR3 DNA reads as TGTGCCAGCCTCGGCTTGGGGGACTACGAGCAGTACTTC. This chain links TRBV6-2 or TRBV6-3 with TRBJ2-7, with D tentatively TRBD1 or TRBD2 (5 bases each). Trimming removed 8 bases at V and 3 bases at J, with 14 bases between. Germline V gene lookup returns CDR1 MNHEY and CDR2 SVGEGT. The CDR3 consists of 13 residues.

This clonotype was counted many times. V usage is TRBV7-8 and J usage is TRBJ2-7, with D possibly being TRBD1 or TRBD2 (6 bases each). There are 14 residues in the CDR3. Deletions cut 1 base from V and 5 bases from J, with 12 bases between. Germline assignment: CDR1 SGHVS and CDR2 FQNEAQ. CDR3 bases: TGTGCCAGCAGCTTAGTTCCGGGGGCCCACGAGCAGTACTTC. Translating it yields CASSLVPGAHEQYF.

This clonotype occurred many times. The chain is built from TRBV6-2 or TRBV6-3 and TRBJ2-5, with D possibly matching TRBD2 (5 bases). The CDR3 has 16 residues. CDR1 and CDR2 from the germline V gene are MNHEY and SVGEGT. V dropped 8 bases and J dropped 3 bases, with 22 bases sitting between them. CDR3 amino acids: CASGLRESGLKETQYF. The CDR3, as DNA: TGTGCCAGCGGCTTGAGGGAGAGTGGCTTAAAAGAGACCCAGTACTTC.

This clonotype was detected many times. The V and J genes are TRBV27 and TRBJ2-7, with TRBD2 identical over 7 bases. The length of the CDR3 is 14 residues. The ends lost 5 bases at V and 3 bases at J; junction bases unmatched: 7. Germline lookup yields CDR1 MNHEY and CDR2 SMNVEV (reference sequence). In DNA form, the CDR3 reads TGTGCCAGCAGTCATCGAAGGGAGGGCTACGAGCAGTACTTC. Its protein is CASSHRREGYEQYF.

The chain employs TRBV15 and TRBJ1-5; unclear D gene. The CDR3 contains 15 residues. V was clipped by 0 bases and J by 5 bases, with 11 bases between them. Germline loops: CDR1 LNHNV, CDR2 YYDKDF (reference sequence). In DNA, the CDR3 is TGTGCCACCAGCAGAGATCCTGTACCAGATCAGCCCCAGCATTTT. This sequence encodes CATSRDPVPDQPQHF.

This rearrangement joins TRBV5-1 to TRBJ2-2; 11 bases align to TRBD2. The CDR3 spans 17 residues. Looked up from germline, CDR1 is SGHRS and CDR2 is YFSETQ. The J segment lost 3 bases and the V segment lost 3 bases, leaving 7 bases of the junction unmatched. CDR3 DNA: TGCGCCAGCAGCTCCTCCGGGACTAGCGGCTACACCGGGGAGCTGTTTTTT. This sequence encodes CASSSSGTSGYTGELFF. Using reference TRBV5-1 and TRBJ2-2 for the parts outside the CDR3, the full variable domain is KAGVTQTPRYLIKTRGQQVTLSCSPISGHRSVSWYQQTPGQGLQFLFEYFSETQRNKGNFPGRFSGRQFSNSRSEMNVSTLELGDSALYLCASSSSGTSGYTGELFFGEGSRLTVL.

The chain carries TRBV27 and TRBJ2-7, with TRBD2 identical over 9 bases. The CDR3 length is 14 residues. The trim removed 3 bases at V and 6 bases at J, leaving 6 bases unmatched. Germline V CDR1 and CDR2: MNHEY, SMNVEV (reference sequence). CDR3 amino acids: CASSFDSGRAEQYF. The CDR3 nucleotides are TGTGCCAGCAGTTTCGATAGCGGGAGAGCCGAGCAGTACTTC.

This clonotype was recorded many times. The V call is TRBV12-3 or TRBV12-4, the J call TRBJ1-5; D remains unclear. The CDR3 spans 13 residues. V dropped 3 bases and J dropped 7 bases, with 10 bases sitting between them. This CDR3 is CASSFNLGQPQHF. In DNA, the CDR3 is TGTGCCAGCAGTTTTAACTTGGGGCAGCCCCAGCATTTT.

This clonotype was seen many times. The J gene is TRBJ2-3, the V gene TRBV2; D gene uncertain. CDR3 size: 13 residues. V was pared by 3 bases and J by 2 bases, with 6 bases between. The germline V gene encodes CDR1 SNHLY and CDR2 FYNNEI. DNA for the CDR3: TGTGCCAGCAGTGATTTTCTCACAGATACGCAGTATTTT. Its translation: CASSDFLTDTQYF. The full variable domain, completed using reference TRBV2 and TRBJ2-3, is EPEVTQTPSHQVTQMGQEVILRCVPISNHLYFYWYRQILGQKVEFLVSFYNNEISEKSEIFDDQFSVERPDGSNFTLKIRSTKLEDSAMYFCASSDFLTDTQYFGPGTRLTVL.

The V call is TRBV11-3, the J call TRBJ2-5; D may be TRBD1 (5 bases). The CDR3 runs to 13 residues. Trimming pared 3 bases from V and 3 bases from J, leaving 8 bases between. In germline, CDR1 is SGHNT, CDR2 YENEEA. CDR3 protein: CASSFEGEETQYF. In nucleotides, the CDR3 is TGTGCCAGCAGCTTCGAAGGGGAAGAGACCCAGTACTTC.

The table lists this clonotype with many counts. This chain uses TRBV5-1 with TRBJ2-1; D gene ambiguous. The CDR3 covers 15 residues. CDR1 is SGHRS, CDR2 YFSETQ, per germline. V lost 5 bases and J 0 bases, leaving 12 bases between the germline ends. CDR3 sequence: CASSSLPSSYNEQFF. CDR3 sequence (DNA): TGCGCCAGCAGTTCGCTACCCAGCTCCTACAATGAGCAGTTCTTC.

This clonotype occurred many times. The chain employs TRBV27 and TRBJ2-5; the D call may be TRBD1 or TRBD2 (5 bases each). Trimming pared 5 bases from V and 4 bases from J, leaving 11 bases between. This CDR3 contains 13 residues. Germline CDR1 MNHEY, CDR2 SMNVEV (reference sequence). CDR3 residues: CASSLAGTETQYF. CDR3 nucleotides: TGTGCCAGCAGTCTAGCTGGGACAGAGACCCAGTACTTC.